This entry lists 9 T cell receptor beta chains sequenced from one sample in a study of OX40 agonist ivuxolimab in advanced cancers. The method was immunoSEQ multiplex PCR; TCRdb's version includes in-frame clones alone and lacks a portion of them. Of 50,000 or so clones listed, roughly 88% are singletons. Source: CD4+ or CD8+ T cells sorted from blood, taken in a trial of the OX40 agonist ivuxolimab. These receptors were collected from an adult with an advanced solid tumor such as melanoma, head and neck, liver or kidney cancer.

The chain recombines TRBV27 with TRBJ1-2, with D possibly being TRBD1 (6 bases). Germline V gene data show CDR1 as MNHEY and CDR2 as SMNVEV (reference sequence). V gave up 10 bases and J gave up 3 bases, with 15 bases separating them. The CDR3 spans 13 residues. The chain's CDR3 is CAIRSGVDYGYTF. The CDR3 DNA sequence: TGTGCCATCAGATCAGGGGTGGACTATGGCTACACCTTC.

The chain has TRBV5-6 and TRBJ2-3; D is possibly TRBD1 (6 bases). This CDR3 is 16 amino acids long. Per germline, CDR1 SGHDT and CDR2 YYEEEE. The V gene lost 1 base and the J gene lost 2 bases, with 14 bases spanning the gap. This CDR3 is CASSLRVTGYTDTQYF. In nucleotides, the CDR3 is TGTGCCAGCAGCTTGCGGGTGACAGGATACACAGATACGCAGTATTTT.

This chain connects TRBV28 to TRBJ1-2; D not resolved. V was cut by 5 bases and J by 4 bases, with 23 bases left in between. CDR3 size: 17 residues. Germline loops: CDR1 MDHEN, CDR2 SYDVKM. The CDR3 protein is CASSIRTAEPAGYGYTF. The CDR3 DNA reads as TGTGCCAGCAGTATAAGGACTGCGGAGCCCGCTGGCTATGGCTACACCTTC.

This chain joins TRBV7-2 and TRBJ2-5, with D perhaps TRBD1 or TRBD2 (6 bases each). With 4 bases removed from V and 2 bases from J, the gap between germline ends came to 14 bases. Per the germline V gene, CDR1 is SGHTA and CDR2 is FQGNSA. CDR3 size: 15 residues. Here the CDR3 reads CASSSEGGWQETQYF. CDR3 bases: TGTGCCAGCAGCTCAGAGGGGGGATGGCAAGAGACCCAGTACTTC.

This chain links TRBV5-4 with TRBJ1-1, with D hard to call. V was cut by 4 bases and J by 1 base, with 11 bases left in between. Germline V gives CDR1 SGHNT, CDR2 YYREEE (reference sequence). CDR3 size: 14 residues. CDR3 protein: CASSQGPTNTEAFF. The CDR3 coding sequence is TGTGCCAGCAGCCAAGGACCGACGAACACTGAAGCTTTCTTT.

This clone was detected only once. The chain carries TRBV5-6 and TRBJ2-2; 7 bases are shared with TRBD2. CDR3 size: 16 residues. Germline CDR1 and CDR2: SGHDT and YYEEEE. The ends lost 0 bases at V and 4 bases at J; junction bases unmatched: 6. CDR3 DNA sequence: TGTGCCAGCAGCTTGGCGGGGAGGGCGAGCACCGGGGAGCTGTTTTTT. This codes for CASSLAGRASTGELFF.

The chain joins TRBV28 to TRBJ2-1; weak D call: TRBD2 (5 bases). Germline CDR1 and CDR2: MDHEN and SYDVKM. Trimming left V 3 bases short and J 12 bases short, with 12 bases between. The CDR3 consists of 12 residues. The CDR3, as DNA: TGTGCCAGCAGTTTGGTCAGGACTGCGCAGTTCTTC. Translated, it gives CASSLVRTAQFF.

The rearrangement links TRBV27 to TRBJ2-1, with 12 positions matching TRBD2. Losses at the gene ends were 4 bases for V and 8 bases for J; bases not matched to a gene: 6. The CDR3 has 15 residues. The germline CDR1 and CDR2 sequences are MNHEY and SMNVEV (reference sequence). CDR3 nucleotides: TGTGCCAGCAGTTCGGGACTAGCGGGTGTTCATGAGCAGTTCTTC. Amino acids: CASSSGLAGVHEQFF.

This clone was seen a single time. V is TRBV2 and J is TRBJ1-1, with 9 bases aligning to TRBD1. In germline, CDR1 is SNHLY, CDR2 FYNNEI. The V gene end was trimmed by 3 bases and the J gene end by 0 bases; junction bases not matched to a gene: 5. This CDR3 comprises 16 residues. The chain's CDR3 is CASSDRTGAMNTEAFF. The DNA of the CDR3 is TGTGCCAGCAGTGACCGGACAGGGGCGATGAACACTGAAGCTTTCTTT. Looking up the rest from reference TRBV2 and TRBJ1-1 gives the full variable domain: EPEVTQTPSHQVTQMGQEVILRCVPISNHLYFYWYRQILGQKVEFLVSFYNNEISEKSEIFDDQFSVERPDGSNFTLKIRSTKLEDSAMYFCASSDRTGAMNTEAFFGQGTRLTVV.